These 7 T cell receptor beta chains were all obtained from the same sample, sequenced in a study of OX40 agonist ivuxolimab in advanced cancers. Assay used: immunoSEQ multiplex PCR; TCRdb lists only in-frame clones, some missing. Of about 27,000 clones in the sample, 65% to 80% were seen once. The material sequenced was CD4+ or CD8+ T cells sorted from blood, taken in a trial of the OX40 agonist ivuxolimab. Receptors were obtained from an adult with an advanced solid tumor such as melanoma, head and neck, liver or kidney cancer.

Here the CDR3 reads CASSLMMNTEAFF. The DNA of the CDR3 is TGTGCCAGCAGTCTTATGATGAACACTGAAGCTTTCTTT. V usage is TRBV6-5 and J usage is TRBJ1-1; no firm D call. There are 13 residues in the CDR3. V gave up 5 bases and J gave up 0 bases, with 7 bases separating them. CDR1 is MNHEY, CDR2 SVGAGI, per germline.

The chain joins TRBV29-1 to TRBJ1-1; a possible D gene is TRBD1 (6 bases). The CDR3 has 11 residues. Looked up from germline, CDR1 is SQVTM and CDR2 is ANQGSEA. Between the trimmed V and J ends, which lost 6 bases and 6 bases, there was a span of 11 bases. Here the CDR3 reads CSVKQGSEAFF. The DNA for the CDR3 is TGCAGCGTCAAACAGGGATCTGAAGCTTTCTTT.

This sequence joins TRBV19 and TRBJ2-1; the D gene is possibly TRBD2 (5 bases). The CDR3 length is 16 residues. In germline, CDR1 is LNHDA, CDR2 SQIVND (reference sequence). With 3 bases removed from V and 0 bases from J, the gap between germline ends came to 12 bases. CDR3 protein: CASSISGISSYNEQFF. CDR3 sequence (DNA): TGTGCCAGTAGTATCTCCGGGATCAGCTCCTACAATGAGCAGTTCTTC.

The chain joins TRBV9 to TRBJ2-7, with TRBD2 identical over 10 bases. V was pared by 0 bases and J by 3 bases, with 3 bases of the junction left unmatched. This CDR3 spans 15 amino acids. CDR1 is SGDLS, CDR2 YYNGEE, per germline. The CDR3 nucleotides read TGTGCCAGCAGCGTAGGGCCTAGCGGGAGCTACGAGCAGTACTTC. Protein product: CASSVGPSGSYEQYF.

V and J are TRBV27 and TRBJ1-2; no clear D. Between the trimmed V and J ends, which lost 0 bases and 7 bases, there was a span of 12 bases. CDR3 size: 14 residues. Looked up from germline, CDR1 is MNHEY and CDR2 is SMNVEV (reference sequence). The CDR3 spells CASSLSINGVGYTF. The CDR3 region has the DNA TGTGCCAGCAGTTTATCGATAAACGGGGTTGGCTACACCTTC.

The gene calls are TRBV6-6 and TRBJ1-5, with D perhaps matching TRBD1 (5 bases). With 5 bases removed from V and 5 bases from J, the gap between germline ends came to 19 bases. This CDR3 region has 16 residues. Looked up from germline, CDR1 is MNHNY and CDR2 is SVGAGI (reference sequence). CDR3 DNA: TGTGCCAGCAGTCTGCTGGGTCGGGACTCTCATCAGCCCCAGCATTTT. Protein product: CASSLLGRDSHQPQHF.

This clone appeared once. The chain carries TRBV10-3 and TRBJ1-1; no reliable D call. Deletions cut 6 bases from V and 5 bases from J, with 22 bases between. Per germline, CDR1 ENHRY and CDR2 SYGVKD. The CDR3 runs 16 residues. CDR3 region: CAISPRAATRETEAFF. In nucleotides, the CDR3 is TGTGCCATCAGCCCTCGGGCCGCGACGCGGGAGACTGAAGCTTTCTTT.